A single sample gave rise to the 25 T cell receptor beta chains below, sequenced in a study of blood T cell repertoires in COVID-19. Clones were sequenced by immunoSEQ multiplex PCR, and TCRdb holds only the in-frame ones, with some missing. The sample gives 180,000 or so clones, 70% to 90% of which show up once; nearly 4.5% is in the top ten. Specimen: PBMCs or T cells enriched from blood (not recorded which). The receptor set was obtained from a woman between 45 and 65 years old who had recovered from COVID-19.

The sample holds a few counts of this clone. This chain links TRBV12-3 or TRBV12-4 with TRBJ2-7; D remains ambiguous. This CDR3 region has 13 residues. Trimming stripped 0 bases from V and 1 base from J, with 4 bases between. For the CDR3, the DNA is TGTGCCAGCAGTTTAGCCGCGTCCTACGAGCAGTACGTC. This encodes CASSLAASYEQYV.

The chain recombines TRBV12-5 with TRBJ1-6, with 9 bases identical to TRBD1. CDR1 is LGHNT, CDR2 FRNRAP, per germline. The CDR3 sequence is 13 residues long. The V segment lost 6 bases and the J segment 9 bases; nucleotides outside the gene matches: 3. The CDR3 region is CASGGQGGSPLHF. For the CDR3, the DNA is TGTGCTAGTGGGGGACAGGGCGGTTCACCCCTCCACTTT.

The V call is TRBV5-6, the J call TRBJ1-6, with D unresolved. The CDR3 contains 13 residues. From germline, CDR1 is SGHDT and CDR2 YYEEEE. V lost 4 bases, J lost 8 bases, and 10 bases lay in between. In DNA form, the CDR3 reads TGTGCCAGCAGCGGACTGCCCGATTCACCCCTCCACTTT. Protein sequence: CASSGLPDSPLHF.

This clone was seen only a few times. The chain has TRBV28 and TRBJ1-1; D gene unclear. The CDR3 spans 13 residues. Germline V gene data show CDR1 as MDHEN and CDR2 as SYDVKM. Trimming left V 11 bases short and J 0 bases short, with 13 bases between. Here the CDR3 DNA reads TGTGCCGAATCGCGGTCAATGAACACTGAAGCTTTCTTT. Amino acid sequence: CAESRSMNTEAFF.

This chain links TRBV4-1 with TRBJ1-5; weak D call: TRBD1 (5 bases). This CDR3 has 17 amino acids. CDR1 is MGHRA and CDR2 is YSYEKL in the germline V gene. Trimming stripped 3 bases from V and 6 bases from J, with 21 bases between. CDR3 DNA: TGCGCCAGCAGCCACCAATGGGACGTCGTAGCGGGTCAGCCCCAGCATTTT. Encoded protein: CASSHQWDVVAGQPQHF.

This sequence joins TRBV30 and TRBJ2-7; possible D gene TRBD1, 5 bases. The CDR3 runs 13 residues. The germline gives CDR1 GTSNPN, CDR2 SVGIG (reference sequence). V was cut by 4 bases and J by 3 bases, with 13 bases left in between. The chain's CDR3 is CAWTYERGYEQYV. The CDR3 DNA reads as TGTGCCTGGACCTATGAAAGGGGCTACGAGCAGTACGTC.

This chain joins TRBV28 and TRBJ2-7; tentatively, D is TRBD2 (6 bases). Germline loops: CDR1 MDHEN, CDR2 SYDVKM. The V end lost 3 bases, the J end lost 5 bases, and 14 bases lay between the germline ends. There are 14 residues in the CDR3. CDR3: CASSFGGVGDEQYV. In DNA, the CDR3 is TGTGCCAGCAGTTTTGGAGGGGTGGGCGACGAGCAGTACGTC.

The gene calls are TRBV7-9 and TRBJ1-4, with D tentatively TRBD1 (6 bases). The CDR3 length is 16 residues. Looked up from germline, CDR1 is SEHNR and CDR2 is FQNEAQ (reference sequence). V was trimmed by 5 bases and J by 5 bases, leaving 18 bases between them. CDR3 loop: CASSLGAGGLNEKLFF. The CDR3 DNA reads TGTGCCAGCAGCCTCGGAGCCGGGGGGCTCAATGAAAAACTGTTTTTT.

DNA for the CDR3: TGCAGCGTTGTCGCTGCGGATGGCTACACCTTC. Translated: CSVVAADGYTF. The gene calls are TRBV29-1 and TRBJ1-2; the D is unclear. The CDR3 consists of 11 residues. Trimming took 4 bases from V and 6 from J, leaving 9 bases between them. The V gene's germline CDR1 is SQVTM and CDR2 ANQGSEA.

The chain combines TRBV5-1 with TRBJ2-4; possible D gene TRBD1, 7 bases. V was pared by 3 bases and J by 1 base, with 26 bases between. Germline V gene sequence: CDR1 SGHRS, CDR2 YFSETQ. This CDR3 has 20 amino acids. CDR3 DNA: TGCGCCAGCAGCTCCCACGCGGGGTACAGGGGAGGAGCCGCCAAAAACATTCAGTACTTC. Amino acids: CASSSHAGYRGGAAKNIQYF.

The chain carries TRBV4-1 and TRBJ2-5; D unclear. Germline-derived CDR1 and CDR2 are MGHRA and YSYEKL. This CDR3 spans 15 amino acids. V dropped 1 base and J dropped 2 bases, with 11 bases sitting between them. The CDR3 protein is CASSQGIREQETQYF. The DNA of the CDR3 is TGCGCCAGCAGCCAAGGAATACGAGAACAAGAGACCCAGTACTTC.

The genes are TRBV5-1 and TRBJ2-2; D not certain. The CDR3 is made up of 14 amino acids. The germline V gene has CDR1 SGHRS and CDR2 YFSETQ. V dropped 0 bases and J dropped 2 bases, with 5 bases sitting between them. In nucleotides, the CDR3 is TGCGCCAGCAGCTTGGAGCCTAACACCGGGGAGCTGTTTTTT. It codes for CASSLEPNTGELFF.

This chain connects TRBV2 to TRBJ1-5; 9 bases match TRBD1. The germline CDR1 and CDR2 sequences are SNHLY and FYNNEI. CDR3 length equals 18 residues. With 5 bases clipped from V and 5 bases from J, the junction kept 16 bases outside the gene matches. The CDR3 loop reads CASSHQQGARFGDQPQHF. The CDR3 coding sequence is TGTGCCAGCAGTCATCAACAGGGGGCAAGATTTGGCGATCAGCCCCAGCATTTT.

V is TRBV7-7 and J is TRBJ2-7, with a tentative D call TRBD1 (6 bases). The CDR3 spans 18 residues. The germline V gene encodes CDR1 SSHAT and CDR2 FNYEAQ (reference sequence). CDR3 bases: TGTGCTAGCAGCTTAGTAGCCCCTGGACAGTTGGGGTACTACGAGCAGTACGTC. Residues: CASSLVAPGQLGYYEQYV.

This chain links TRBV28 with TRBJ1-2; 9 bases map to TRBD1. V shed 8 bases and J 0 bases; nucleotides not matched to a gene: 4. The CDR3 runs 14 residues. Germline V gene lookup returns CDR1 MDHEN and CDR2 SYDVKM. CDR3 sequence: CASVQGATNYGYTF. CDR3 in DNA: TGTGCCAGCGTACAGGGGGCAACTAACTATGGCTACACCTTC.

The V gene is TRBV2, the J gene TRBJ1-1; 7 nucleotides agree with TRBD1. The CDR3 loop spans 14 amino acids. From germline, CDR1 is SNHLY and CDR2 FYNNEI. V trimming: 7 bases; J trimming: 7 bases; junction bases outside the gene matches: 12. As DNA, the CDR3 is TGTGCCAGCAAGACAGGGACTCAAAAGGATGAAGCTTTCTTT. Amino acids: CASKTGTQKDEAFF.

CDR3 region: CASSIKGDEQFF. In nucleotides, the CDR3 is TGTGCCAGTAGTATAAAAGGGGATGAGCAGTTCTTC. The chain uses TRBV19 and TRBJ2-1; tentatively, D is TRBD1 (5 bases). CDR1 is LNHDA and CDR2 is SQIVND in the germline V gene (reference sequence). The CDR3 consists of 12 residues. Trimming removed 2 bases at V and 8 bases at J, with 7 bases between.

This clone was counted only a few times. CDR3: CASSPSSGLAGGIQETQYF. Written as DNA, the CDR3 is TGCGCCAGCAGCCCATCATCGGGCCTAGCGGGAGGGATACAAGAGACCCAGTACTTC. The J gene is TRBJ2-5, the V gene TRBV4-3; TRBD2 agrees at 12 bases. The CDR3 is 19 amino acids. In germline, CDR1 is LGHNA, CDR2 YSLEER. J was trimmed by 2 bases and V by 4 bases; bases with no gene match: 14.

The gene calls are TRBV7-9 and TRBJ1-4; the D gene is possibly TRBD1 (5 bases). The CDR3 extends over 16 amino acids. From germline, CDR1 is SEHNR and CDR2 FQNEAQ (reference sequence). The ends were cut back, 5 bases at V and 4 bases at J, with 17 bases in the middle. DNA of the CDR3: TGTGCCAGCAGCCTTGCGGAGGGGAAGGGTAATGAAAAACTGTTTTTT. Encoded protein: CASSLAEGKGNEKLFF.

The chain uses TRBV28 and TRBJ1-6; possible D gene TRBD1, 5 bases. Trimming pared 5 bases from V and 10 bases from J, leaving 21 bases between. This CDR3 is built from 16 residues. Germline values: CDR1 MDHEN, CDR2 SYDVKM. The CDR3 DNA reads TGTGCCAGCAGTCCCTCTGGCGCAGGGCGTGGGTCACCCCTCCACTTT. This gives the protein CASSPSGAGRGSPLHF.

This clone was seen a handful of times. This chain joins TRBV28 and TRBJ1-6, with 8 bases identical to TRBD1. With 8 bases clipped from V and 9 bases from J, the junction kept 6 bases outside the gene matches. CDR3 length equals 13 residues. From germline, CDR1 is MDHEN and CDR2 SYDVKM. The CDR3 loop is CASQDRVISPLHF. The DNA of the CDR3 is TGTGCCAGCCAGGACAGGGTGATTTCACCCCTCCACTTT.

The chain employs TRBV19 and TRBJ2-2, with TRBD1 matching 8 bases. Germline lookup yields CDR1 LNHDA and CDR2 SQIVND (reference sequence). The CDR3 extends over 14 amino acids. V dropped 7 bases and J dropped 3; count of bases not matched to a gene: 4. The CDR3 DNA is TGTGCCAGTAACCCGGGACAGGACACCGGGGAGCTGTTTTTT. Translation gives CASNPGQDTGELFF.

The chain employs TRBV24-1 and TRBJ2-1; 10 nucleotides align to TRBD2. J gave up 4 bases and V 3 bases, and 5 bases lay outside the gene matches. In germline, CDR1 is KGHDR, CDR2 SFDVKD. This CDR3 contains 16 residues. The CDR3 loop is CATSDSGRGTYNEQFF. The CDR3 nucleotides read TGTGCCACCAGTGATAGCGGGAGGGGGACTTACAATGAGCAGTTCTTC.

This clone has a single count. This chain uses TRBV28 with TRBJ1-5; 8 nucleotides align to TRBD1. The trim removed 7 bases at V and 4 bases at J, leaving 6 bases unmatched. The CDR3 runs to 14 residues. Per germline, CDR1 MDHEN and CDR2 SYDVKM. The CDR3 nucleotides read TGTGCCAGCAAGGGACAGGTAGTTAATCAGCCCCAGCATTTT. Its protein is CASKGQVVNQPQHF. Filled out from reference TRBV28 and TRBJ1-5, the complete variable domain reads DVKVTQSSRYLVKRTGEKVFLECVQDMDHENMFWYRQDPGLGLRLIYFSYDVKMKEKGDIPEGYSVSREKKERFSLILESASTNQTSMYLCASKGQVVNQPQHFGDGTRLSIL.

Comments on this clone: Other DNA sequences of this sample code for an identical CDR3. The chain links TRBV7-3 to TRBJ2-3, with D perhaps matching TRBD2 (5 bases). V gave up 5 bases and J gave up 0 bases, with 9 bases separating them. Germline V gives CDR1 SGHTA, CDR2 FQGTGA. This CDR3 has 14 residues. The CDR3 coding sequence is TGTGCCAGCAGCCCCGGACTGAGCACAGATACGCAGTATTTT. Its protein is CASSPGLSTDTQYF.